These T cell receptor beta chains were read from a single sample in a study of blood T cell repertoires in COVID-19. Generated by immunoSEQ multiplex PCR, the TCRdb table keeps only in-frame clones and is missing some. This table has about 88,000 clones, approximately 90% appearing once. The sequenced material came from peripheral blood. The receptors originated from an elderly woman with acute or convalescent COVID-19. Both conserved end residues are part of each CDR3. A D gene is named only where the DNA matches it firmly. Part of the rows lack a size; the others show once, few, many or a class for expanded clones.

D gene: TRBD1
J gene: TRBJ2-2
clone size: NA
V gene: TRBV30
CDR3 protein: CAGGQINTGELFF
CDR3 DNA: TGTGCCGGGGGACAGATAAACACCGGGGAGCTGTTTTTT

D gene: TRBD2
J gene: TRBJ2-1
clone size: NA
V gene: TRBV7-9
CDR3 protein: CASTQAGGFEQFF
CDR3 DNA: TGTGCCAGCACGCAGGCGGGGGGGTTTGAGCAGTTCTTC

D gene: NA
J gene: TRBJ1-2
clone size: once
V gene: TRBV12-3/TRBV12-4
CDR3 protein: CASTPGSDYGYTF
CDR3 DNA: TGTGCCAGCACCCCGGGATCGGATTATGGCTACACCTTC

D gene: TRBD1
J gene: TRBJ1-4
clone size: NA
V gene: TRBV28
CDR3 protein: CASSPRQGLGEKLFF
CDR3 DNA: TGTGCCAGCAGTCCCCGACAGGGGCTGGGTGAAAAACTGTTTTTT

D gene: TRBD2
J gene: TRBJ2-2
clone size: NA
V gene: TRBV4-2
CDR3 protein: CASSQDLAGGTNTGELFF
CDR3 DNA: TGTGCCAGCAGCCAAGACCTAGCGGGGGGTACGAACACCGGGGAGCTGTTTTTT

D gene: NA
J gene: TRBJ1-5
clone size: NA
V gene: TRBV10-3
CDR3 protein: CAATGTSGQPQHF
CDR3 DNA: TGTGCCGCCACCGGGACATCTGGCCAGCCCCAGCATTTT

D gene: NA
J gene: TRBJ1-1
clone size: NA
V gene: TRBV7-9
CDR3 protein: CASSFVAMNTEAFF
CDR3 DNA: TGTGCCAGCAGCTTTGTGGCCATGAACACTGAAGCTTTCTTT

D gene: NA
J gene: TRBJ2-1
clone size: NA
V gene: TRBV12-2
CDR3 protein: CASRLGAGGCSYNEQFF
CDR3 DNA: TGTGCAAGTCGCCTAGGGGCGGGGGGGTGCTCCTACAATGAGCAGTTCTTC

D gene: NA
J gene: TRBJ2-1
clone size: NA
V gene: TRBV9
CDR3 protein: CASSVVGGYQFF
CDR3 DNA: TGTGCCAGCAGCGTCGTCGGGGGTTATCAGTTCTTC

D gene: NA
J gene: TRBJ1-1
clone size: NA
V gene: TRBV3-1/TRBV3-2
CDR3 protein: CASRSLGGTEAFF
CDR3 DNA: TGTGCCAGCAGGAGCCTCGGGGGAACTGAAGCTTTCTTT

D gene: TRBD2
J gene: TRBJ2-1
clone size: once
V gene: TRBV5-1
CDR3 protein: CASRTSGGYNEQFF
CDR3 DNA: TGCGCCAGCAGAACTAGCGGGGGGTACAATGAGCAGTTCTTC

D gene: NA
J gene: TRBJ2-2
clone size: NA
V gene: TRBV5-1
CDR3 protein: CASSSTWELFF
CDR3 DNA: TGCGCCAGCAGTTCTACCTGGGAGCTGTTTTTT

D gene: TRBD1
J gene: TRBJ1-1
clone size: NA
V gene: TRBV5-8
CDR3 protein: CASSLDRGREAFF
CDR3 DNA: TGTGCCAGCAGTCTTGACAGGGGGCGTGAAGCTTTCTTT

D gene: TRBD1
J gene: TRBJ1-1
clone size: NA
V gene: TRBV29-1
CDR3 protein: CSVSGQGLSEAFF
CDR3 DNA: TGCAGCGTGTCGGGACAGGGGTTGTCTGAAGCTTTCTTT

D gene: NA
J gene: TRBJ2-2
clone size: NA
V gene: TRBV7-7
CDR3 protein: CASSLSAVTGELFF
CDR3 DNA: TGTGCTAGCAGCCTCTCGGCGGTGACCGGGGAGCTGTTTTTT

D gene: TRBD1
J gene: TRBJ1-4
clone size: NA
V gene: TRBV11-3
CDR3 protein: CASSRDRVGEKLFF
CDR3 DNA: TGTGCCAGCAGCCGGGACAGGGTGGGGGAAAAACTGTTTTTT

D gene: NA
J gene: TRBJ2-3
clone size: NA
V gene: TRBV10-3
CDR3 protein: CAISEAGTDTQYF
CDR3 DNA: TGTGCCATCAGTGAGGCAGGGACAGATACGCAGTATTTT

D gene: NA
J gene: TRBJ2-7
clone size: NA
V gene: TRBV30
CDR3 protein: CAWSAPGGQYF
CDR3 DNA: TGTGCCTGGAGTGCCCCGGGTGGGCAGTACTTC

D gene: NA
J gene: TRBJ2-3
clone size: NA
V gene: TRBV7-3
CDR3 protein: CASSKLGTDTQYF
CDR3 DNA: TGTGCCAGCAGCAAGCTAGGCACAGATACGCAGTATTTT

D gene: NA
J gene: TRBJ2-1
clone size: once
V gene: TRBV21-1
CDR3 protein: CASSKGRLREGEQFF
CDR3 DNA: TGTGCCAGCAGCAAAGGAAGGTTGCGGGAGGGTGAGCAGTTCTTC

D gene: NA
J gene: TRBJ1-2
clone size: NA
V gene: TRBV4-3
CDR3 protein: CASSRAWGGNYGYTF
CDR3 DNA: TGCGCCAGCAGTAGGGCCTGGGGGGGGAACTATGGCTACACCTTC

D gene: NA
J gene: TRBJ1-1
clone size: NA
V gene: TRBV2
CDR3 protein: CASKRGTATDTEAFF
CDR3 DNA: TGTGCCAGTAAAAGGGGGACGGCGACAGACACTGAAGCTTTCTTT

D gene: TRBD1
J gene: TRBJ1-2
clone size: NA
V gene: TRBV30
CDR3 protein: CAWSRTGIGYTF
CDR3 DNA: TGTGCCTGGAGTCGGACAGGGATAGGCTACACCTTC

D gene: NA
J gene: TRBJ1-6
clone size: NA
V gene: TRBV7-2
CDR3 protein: CASSLNPGYNSPLHF
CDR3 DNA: TGTGCCAGCAGCTTAAACCCAGGGTATAATTCACCCCTCCACTTT

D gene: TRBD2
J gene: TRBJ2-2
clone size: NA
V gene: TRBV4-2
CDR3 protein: CASSRFDSMASGGAGTGELFF
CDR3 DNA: TGTGCCAGCAGCCGCTTCGATTCAATGGCTAGCGGGGGGGCAGGGACCGGGGAGCTGTTTTTT

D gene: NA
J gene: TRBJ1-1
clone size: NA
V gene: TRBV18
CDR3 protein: CASSPLMGRWTEAFF
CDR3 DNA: TGTGCCAGCTCACCACTGATGGGGCGATGGACTGAAGCTTTCTTT

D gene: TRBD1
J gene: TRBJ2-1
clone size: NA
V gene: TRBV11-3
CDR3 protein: CASSLDWRTGLVFGQFF
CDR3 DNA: TGTGCCAGCAGCTTAGATTGGCGGACAGGGTTGGTATTTGGGCAGTTCTTC

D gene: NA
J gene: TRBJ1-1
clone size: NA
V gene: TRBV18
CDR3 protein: CASSPRASRREAFF
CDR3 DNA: TGTGCCAGCTCACCGCGGGCGAGCCGGAGGGAAGCTTTCTTT

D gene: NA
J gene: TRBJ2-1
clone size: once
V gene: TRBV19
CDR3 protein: CASIGVAYNEQFF
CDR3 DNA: TGTGCCAGTATAGGGGTCGCCTACAATGAGCAGTTCTTC

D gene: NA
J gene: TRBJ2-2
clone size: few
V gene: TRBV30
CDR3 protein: CAWSAEVPNTGELFF
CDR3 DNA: TGTGCCTGGAGTGCCGAGGTGCCGAACACCGGGGAGCTGTTTTTT

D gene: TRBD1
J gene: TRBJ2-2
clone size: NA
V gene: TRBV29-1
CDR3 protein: CSVRRGTGYTGELFF
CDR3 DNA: TGCAGCGTGCGACGAGGGACAGGCTACACCGGGGAGCTGTTTTTT

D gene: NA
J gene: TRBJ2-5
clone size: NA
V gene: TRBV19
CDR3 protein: CASSITVQQETQYF
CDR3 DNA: TGTGCCAGTAGTATAACAGTACAGCAAGAGACCCAGTACTTC

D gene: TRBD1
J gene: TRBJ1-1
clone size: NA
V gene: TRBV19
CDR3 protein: CASTLSGTGSTEAFF
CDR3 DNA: TGTGCCAGTACCCTTTCGGGGACAGGGAGCACTGAAGCTTTCTTT

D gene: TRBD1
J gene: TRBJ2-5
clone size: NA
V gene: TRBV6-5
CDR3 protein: CASSPLGQGIETQYF
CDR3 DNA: TGTGCCAGCAGTCCTTTAGGACAGGGAATAGAGACCCAGTACTTC

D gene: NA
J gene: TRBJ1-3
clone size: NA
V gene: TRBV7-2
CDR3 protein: CASRVLGAGNTIYF
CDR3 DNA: TGTGCCAGCAGAGTCCTAGGGGCTGGAAACACCATATATTTT

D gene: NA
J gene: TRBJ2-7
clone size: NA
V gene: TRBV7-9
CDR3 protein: CASSLGSRVEQYF
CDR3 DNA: TGTGCCAGCAGCTTGGGATCCAGGGTGGAGCAGTACTTC

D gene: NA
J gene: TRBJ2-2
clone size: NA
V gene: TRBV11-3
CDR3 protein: CASSPPAAVAGELFF
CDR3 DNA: TGTGCCAGCAGCCCCCCTGCGGCAGTGGCGGGGGAGCTGTTTTTT

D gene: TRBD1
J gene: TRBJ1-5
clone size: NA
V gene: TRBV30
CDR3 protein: CAFGQGSNQPQHF
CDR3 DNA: TGTGCCTTCGGACAGGGAAGCAATCAGCCCCAGCATTTT

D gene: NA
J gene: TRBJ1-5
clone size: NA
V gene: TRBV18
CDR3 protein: CASSPGGEGPNAQPQHF
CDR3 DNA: TGTGCCAGCTCACCTGGAGGGGAGGGGCCTAACGCTCAGCCCCAGCATTTT

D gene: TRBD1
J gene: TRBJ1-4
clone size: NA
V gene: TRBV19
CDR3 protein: CASSVGQGDEKLFF
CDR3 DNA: TGTGCCAGTAGTGTCGGACAGGGCGACGAAAAACTGTTTTTT

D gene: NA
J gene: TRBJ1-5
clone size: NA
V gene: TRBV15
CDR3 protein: CATSRGNGANQPQHF
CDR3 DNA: TGTGCCACCAGCAGAGGAAACGGTGCGAATCAGCCCCAGCATTTT

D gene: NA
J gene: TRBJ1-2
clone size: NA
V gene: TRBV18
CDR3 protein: CASSPRDIFTYGYTF
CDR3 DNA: TGTGCCAGCTCACCACGGGACATATTTACCTATGGCTACACCTTC

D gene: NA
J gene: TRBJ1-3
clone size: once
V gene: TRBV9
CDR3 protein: CASSVEGRSGNTIYF
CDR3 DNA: TGTGCCAGCAGCGTAGAGGGGCGCTCTGGAAACACCATATATTTT

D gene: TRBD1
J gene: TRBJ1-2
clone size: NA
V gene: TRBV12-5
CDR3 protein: CASGRTGAANYGYTF
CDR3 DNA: TGTGCTAGTGGACGGACAGGGGCCGCTAACTATGGCTACACCTTC

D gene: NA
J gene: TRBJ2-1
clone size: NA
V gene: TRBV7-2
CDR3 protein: CASSLGTPSSYNEQFF
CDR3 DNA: TGTGCCAGCAGCTTAGGGACACCGAGCTCCTACAATGAGCAGTTCTTC

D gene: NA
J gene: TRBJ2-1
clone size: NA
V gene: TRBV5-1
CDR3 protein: CASSIQGARQNEQFF
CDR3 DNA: TGCGCCAGCAGCATACAGGGTGCCCGCCAAAATGAGCAGTTCTTC

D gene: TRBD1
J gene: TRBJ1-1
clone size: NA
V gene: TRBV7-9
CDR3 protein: CASSFWTGGLNTEAFF
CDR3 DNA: TGTGCCAGCAGCTTCTGGACAGGGGGATTGAACACTGAAGCTTTCTTT

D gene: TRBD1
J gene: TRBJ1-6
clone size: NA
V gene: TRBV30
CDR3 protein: CAWSLDRGSPLHF
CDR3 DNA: TGTGCCTGGAGCCTGGACAGGGGTTCACCCCTCCACTTT

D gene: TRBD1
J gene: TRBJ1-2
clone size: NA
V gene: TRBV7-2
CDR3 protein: CASSWTGGPSYGYTF
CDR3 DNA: TGTGCCAGCAGCTGGACAGGGGGGCCTAGCTATGGCTACACCTTC

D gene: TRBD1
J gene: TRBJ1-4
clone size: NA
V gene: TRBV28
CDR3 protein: CASSLGTGVEKLFF
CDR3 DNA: TGTGCCAGCAGTTTAGGGACAGGGGTTGAAAAACTGTTTTTT